The rows below give T cell receptor beta chains drawn from one sample of a study of human T cells and chemical hapten exposure. TCRdb itself ran the RACE reads through MiXCR, one entry per CDR3 protein. The data contain more than 300,000 distinct CDR3 sequences, roughly 5% of them singletons. Sequencing was performed on whole blood, taken in connection with sensitization to the hapten diphenylcyclopropenone (DPC). Every receptor here comes from a woman aged 45-59 years with alopecia areata. Some clones in this sample may be carry-over from other donors' samples. CDR3s include the opening cysteine and the closing phenylalanine or tryptophan. D genes are given only for firm matches. Where a row states a size, it is once, few, many or the class of an expanded clone; other rows omit it.

>NA|TRBJ2-5|TRBV29-1|many
TGCAGCGTTACGAAAGAGGAGACCCAGTACTTC
CSVTKEETQYF
>NA|TRBJ1-5|TRBV10-3|many
TGTGCCATCAGTGAGAGAGGGTCCCGTCAGCCCCAGCATTTT
CAISERGSRQPQHF
>TRBD1|TRBJ1-2|TRBV19|NA
TGTGCCACCGGACAGGGGCTGTATGGCTACACCTTC
CATGQGLYGYTF
>TRBD1|TRBJ1-2|TRBV25-1|NA
TGTGCCAGCTGGACAGGCCCCTATGGCTACACCTTC
CASWTGPYGYTF
>NA|TRBJ2-7|TRBV9|NA
TGTGCCAGCAGCCCCCGGTGGACGGACGAGCAGTACTTC
CASSPRWTDEQYF
>NA|TRBJ2-7|TRBV30|few
TGTGCCTGGAACGGGGCCCCCTACGAGCAGTACTTC
CAWNGAPYEQYF
>NA|TRBJ2-7|TRBV20-1|NA
TGCAGTGCTAGAGATTCGGCTCGCTCCTACGAGCAGTACTTC
CSARDSARSYEQYF
>TRBD2|TRBJ2-1|TRBV12-3/TRBV12-4|few
TGTGCCAGCAGCCGCGGGAGGAGAAAGTACAATGAGCAGTTCTTC
CASSRGRRKYNEQFF
>TRBD1|TRBJ2-4|TRBV2|NA
TGTGCCAGCAGTGAAGCCGGGACGGAGGAGAACAGGGGGGCCAAAAACATTCAGTACTTC
CASSEAGTEENRGAKNIQYF
>NA|TRBJ1-4|TRBV5-1|many
TGCGCCAGCAGCTTGGCCGGACAGCTTAATGAAAAACTGTTTTTT
CASSLAGQLNEKLFF
>NA|TRBJ2-4|TRBV7-2|many
TGTGCCAGCAGCGAGGAGAGCGCGTACCTAGCCAAAAACATTCAGTACTTC
CASSEESAYLAKNIQYF
>NA|TRBJ1-5|TRBV9|NA
TGTGCCAGCAGCCCGGGACACGTCAATCAGCCCCAGCATTTT
CASSPGHVNQPQHF
>NA|TRBJ2-5|TRBV5-6|many
TGTGCCAGCAGCTTGCGGTCGCCCGGCGGGACCCAGTACTTC
CASSLRSPGGTQYF